The 15 T cell receptor beta chains given below trace back to one sample, sequenced in a study of spatial heterogeneity in lung cancer. Time point given: sample taken at primary tumor resection. Sequencing of whole RNA from tumor, nontumor lung or frozen PBMC involved no sorting. TCRdb recomputed calls from the 5' RACE reads with MiXCR, one row per CDR3 protein. This sample has 89,000 or so distinct CDR3 sequences, with approximately 21% found just once. The material sequenced was PBMCs, taken at surgery. The receptors originated from a male donor with early-stage non-small cell lung cancer.

This clonotype showed up many times. The rearrangement joins TRBV4-3 to TRBJ2-7, with a possible D match to TRBD2 (7 bases). The length of the CDR3 is 14 residues. CDR1 is LGHNA and CDR2 is YSLEER in the germline V gene. Trimming removed 2 bases at V and 7 bases at J, with 15 bases between. The CDR3 sequence: CASSQNGGAREQYF. In nucleotides, the CDR3 is TGCGCCAGCAGCCAAAATGGGGGGGCGAGGGAGCAGTACTTC.

The chain joins TRBV29-1 to TRBJ2-3; D unresolved. Germline CDR1 reads SQVTM; CDR2 reads ANQGSEA. CDR3 size: 13 residues. Deletions cut 1 base from V and 0 bases from J, with 5 bases between. The CDR3 sequence is CSVEAQSTDTQYF. The CDR3 bases are TGCAGCGTTGAAGCCCAGAGCACAGATACGCAGTATTTT.

This clonotype was picked up many times. J is TRBJ1-1 and V is TRBV7-3, with 8 bases matching TRBD1. Trimming cost V 0 bases and J 1 base; bases outside gene matches: 1. In germline, CDR1 is SGHTA, CDR2 FQGTGA. CDR3 length: 15 residues. The CDR3 coding sequence is TGTGCCAGCAGCTTAACGGGGACAGGGAACACTGAAGCTTTCTTT. It specifies CASSLTGTGNTEAFF.

The sample holds a few counts of this clonotype. The chain combines TRBV19 with TRBJ2-2, with TRBD2 identical over 9 bases. Germline V gene sequence: CDR1 LNHDA, CDR2 SQIVND (reference sequence). The CDR3 consists of 19 residues. V lost 1 base, J lost 0 bases, and 9 bases stayed unmatched. CDR3 sequence: CASSIGPRLAETNTGELFF. The CDR3 region has the DNA TGTGCCAGTAGTATAGGCCCACGACTAGCGGAGACGAACACCGGGGAGCTGTTTTTT.

This clonotype was counted at least ten times. This rearrangement joins TRBV2 to TRBJ2-2; weak D call: TRBD1 (5 bases). The CDR3 spans 15 residues. Germline V lookup: CDR1 SNHLY, CDR2 FYNNEI. V gave up 7 bases and J gave up 3 bases, with 15 bases separating them. The CDR3: CASTRDLAYTGELFF. The CDR3 DNA is TGTGCCAGCACCAGGGATCTGGCGTACACCGGGGAGCTGTTTTTT.

This clonotype was detected a few times. J is TRBJ2-7 and V is TRBV30; TRBD2 matches at 9 bases. The J segment lost 0 bases and the V segment lost 3 bases, leaving 6 bases of the junction unmatched. In germline, CDR1 is GTSNPN, CDR2 SVGIG (reference sequence). This CDR3 is built from 15 residues. The CDR3 DNA reads as TGTGCCTGGAGCCCCGGGACTAGCTACTCCTACGAGCAGTACTTC. It is translated as CAWSPGTSYSYEQYF.

This clonotype was counted between two and nine times. The V gene is TRBV28, the J gene TRBJ2-3; 7 nucleotides line up with TRBD2. The CDR3 has 16 residues. J gave up 3 bases and V 5 bases, and 11 bases lay outside the gene matches. CDR1 MDHEN and CDR2 SYDVKM come from the germline V gene. CDR3 residues: CASSPSGGSGTDTQYF. In DNA, the CDR3 is TGTGCCAGCAGTCCCAGTGGCGGGAGTGGTACAGATACGCAGTATTTT.

This chain uses TRBV7-3 with TRBJ2-3; D might be TRBD2 (6 bases). The CDR3 sequence is 14 residues long. Germline V gives CDR1 SGHTA, CDR2 FQGTGA. V lost 6 bases to trimming and J lost 3 bases, with 13 bases between them. The CDR3 protein is CASSMGRETDTQYF. In DNA form, the CDR3 reads TGTGCCAGCAGTATGGGGCGGGAAACAGATACGCAGTATTTT.

The rearrangement joins TRBV29-1 to TRBJ2-3, with 11 nucleotides matching TRBD1. Germline values: CDR1 SQVTM, CDR2 ANQGSEA. This CDR3 spans 14 amino acids. The V and J ends lost 6 bases and 3 bases, in that order; junction bases with no gene match: 5. CDR3 nucleotide sequence: TGCAGCGTGACCGGGACAGGGGGGACAGATACGCAGTATTTT. This encodes CSVTGTGGTDTQYF.

The sample holds a few counts of this clonotype. The chain employs TRBV21-1 and TRBJ2-5; the DNA was not compared with TRBD1, the D call given in the table. TRBV21-1 is a pseudogene locus. This CDR3 is built from 16 residues. The CDR3 loop is CASSHPGPRPQETQYF. The CDR3 coding sequence is TGTGCCAGCAGCCACCCGGGACCGAGACCCCAAGAGACCCAGTACTTC.

The sample holds a few counts of this clonotype. The chain uses TRBV7-9 and TRBJ2-7; 7 positions match TRBD2. Trimming removed 0 bases from V and 0 bases from J; junction bases left unmatched: 2. CDR3 length: 15 amino acids. Germline loops: CDR1 SEHNR, CDR2 FQNEAQ (reference sequence). DNA of the CDR3: TGTGCCAGCAGCTTAGCACTAGCGAGCTCCTACGAGCAGTACTTC. Its translation is CASSLALASSYEQYF.

V gene TRBV6-1 combines with J gene TRBJ2-1; D is perhaps TRBD2 (6 bases). Trimming left V 2 bases short and J 1 base short, with 15 bases between. CDR1 and CDR2 from the germline V gene are MNHNS and SASEGT. The length of the CDR3 is 17 residues. CDR3 bases: TGTGCCAGCAGTGAATGGGTTCCTAGCGCGTCCTACAATGAGCAGTTCTTC. This encodes CASSEWVPSASYNEQFF.

This clonotype showed up just once. The V gene is TRBV6-5, the J gene TRBJ1-5; 10 bases line up with TRBD1. Unmatched junction bases numbered 6, after V lost 5 bases and J lost 5 bases. The CDR3 is 15 residues long. Germline loops: CDR1 MNHEY, CDR2 SVGAGI. The chain's CDR3 is CASSPDRGRYQPQHF. In DNA form, the CDR3 reads TGTGCCAGCAGTCCGGACAGGGGGAGATATCAGCCCCAGCATTTT.

This chain joins TRBV7-2 and TRBJ2-1; 13 nucleotides line up with TRBD2. Per germline, CDR1 SGHTA and CDR2 FQGNSA. V shed 10 bases, J shed 5 bases, and the junction held 8 bases outside the gene matches. The CDR3 totals 15 residues. CDR3 in DNA: TGTGCCACGGATCGGACTAGCGGGGGTCACAATGAGCAGTTCTTC. Amino acid sequence: CATDRTSGGHNEQFF.

This CDR3 reads CASSLAAGNNYGYTF. In DNA form, the CDR3 reads TGTGCCAGCAGCTTAGCCGCAGGGAATAACTATGGCTACACCTTC. The chain combines TRBV7-2 with TRBJ1-2, with a weak D call TRBD1 (5 bases). Germline V gene data show CDR1 as SGHTA and CDR2 as FQGNSA. Deletions cut 0 bases from V and 1 base from J, with 9 bases between. The length of the CDR3 is 15 residues.